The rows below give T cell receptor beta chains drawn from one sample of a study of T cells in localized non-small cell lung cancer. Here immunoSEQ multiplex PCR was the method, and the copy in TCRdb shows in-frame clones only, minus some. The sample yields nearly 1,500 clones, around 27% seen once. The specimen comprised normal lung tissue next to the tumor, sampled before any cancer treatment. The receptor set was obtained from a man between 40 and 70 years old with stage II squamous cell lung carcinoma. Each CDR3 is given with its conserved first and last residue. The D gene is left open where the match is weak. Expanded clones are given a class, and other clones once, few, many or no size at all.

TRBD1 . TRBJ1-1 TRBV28 CASSVIPGTGLGNTEAFF TGTGCCAGCAGCGTTATCCCCGGGACAGGGTTGGGGAACACTGAAGCTTTCTTT
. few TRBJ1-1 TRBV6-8 CASSRGNTEAFF TGTGCCAGCAGCAGGGGGAACACTGAAGCTTTCTTT
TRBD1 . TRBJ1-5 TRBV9 CASTQGASNQPQHF TGTGCCAGCACTCAGGGGGCCAGCAATCAGCCCCAGCATTTT
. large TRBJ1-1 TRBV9 CASSEDGSLNTEAFF TGTGCCAGCAGTGAAGATGGGAGCTTGAACACTGAAGCTTTCTTT
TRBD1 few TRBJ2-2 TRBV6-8 CASSSRGPGELFF TGTGCCAGCAGTTCCAGGGGGCCCGGGGAGCTGTTTTTT
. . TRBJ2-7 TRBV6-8 CASSYSDSSSYEQYF TGTGCCAGCAGTTACTCGGACAGTAGCTCCTACGAGCAGTACTTC
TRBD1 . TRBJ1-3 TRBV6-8 CASSGDRGDYSGNTIYF TGTGCCAGCAGTGGGGACAGGGGCGATTACTCTGGAAACACCATATATTTT
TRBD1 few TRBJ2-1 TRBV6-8 CASSYGPGTGPLEQFF TGTGCCAGCAGTTACGGTCCGGGGACAGGACCACTTGAGCAGTTCTTC
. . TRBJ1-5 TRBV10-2 CASSAAGGQPQHF TGCGCCAGCAGTGCTGCGGGAGGTCAGCCCCAGCATTTT
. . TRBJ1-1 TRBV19 CASRLKSGATEAFF TGTGCTTCAAGACTCAAATCAGGGGCCACTGAAGCTTTCTTT
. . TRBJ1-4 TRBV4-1 CASSQEVPMQGNEKLFF TGCGCCAGCAGCCAAGAGGTACCTATGCAGGGAAATGAAAAACTGTTTTTT
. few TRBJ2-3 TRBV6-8 CASSAWSTDTQYF TGTGCCAGCAGTGCATGGAGCACAGATACGCAGTATTTT
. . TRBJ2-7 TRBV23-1 CASSQFPGQEKSYEQYF TGCGCCAGCAGTCAATTCCCGGGCCAAGAAAAATCCTACGAGCAGTACTTC
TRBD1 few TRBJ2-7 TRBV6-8 CASRRDRGDIYEQYF TGTGCCAGCCGGAGGGACAGGGGGGATATCTACGAGCAGTACTTC
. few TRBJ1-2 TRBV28 CASSYRLGDHRGFGYTF TGTGCCAGCAGTTACCGACTTGGGGACCACCGAGGGTTTGGCTACACCTTC
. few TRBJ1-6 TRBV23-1 CASSQDLRGGNSPLHF TGCGCCAGCAGCCAAGATCTAAGGGGGGGAAATTCACCCCTCCACTTT
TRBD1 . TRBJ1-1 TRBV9 CASSVRTGMNTEAFF TGTGCCAGCAGCGTCCGGACAGGGATGAACACTGAAGCTTTCTTT
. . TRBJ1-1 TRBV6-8 CASRLHPVGNTEAFF TGTGCCAGCAGACTACACCCCGTCGGGAACACTGAAGCTTTCTTT
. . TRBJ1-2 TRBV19 CASSIRQVPTYTF TGTGCCAGTAGTATAAGGCAGGTGCCGACGTACACCTTC
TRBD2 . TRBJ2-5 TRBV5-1 CASRASGSGETQYF TGCGCCAGTAGGGCTAGCGGCTCGGGGGAGACCCAGTACTTC